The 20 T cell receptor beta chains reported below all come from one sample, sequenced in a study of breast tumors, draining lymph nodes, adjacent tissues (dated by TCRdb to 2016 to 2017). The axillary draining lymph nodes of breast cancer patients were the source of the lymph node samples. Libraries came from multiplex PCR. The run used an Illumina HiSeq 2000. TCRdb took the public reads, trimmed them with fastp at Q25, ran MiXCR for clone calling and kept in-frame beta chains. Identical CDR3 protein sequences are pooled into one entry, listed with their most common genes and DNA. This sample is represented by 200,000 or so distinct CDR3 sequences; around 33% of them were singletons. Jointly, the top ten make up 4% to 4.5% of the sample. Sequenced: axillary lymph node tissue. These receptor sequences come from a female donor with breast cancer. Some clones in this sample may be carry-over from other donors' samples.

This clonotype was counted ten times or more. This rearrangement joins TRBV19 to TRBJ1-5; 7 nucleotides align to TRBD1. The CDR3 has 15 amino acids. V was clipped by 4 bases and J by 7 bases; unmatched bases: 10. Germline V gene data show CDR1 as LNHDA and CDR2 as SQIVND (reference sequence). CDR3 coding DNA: TGTGCCAGTAGTAGCAGGACAGGAGTAGACCAGCCCCAGCATTTT. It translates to CASSSRTGVDQPQHF.

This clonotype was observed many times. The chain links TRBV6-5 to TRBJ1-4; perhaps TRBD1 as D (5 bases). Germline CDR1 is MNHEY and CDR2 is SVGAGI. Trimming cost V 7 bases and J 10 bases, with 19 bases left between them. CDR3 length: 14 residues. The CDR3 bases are TGTGCCAGCAAAGGCGGGACCAATGGCGCAAAACTGTTTTTT. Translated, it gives CASKGGTNGAKLFF.

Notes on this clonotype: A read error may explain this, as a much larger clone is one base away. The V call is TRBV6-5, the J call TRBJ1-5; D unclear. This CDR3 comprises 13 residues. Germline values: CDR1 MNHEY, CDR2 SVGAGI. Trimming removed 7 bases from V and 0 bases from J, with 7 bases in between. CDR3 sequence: CASTLLSNQPQHF. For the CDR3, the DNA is TGTGCCAGCACACTTCTTAGCAATCAGCCCCAGCATTTT.

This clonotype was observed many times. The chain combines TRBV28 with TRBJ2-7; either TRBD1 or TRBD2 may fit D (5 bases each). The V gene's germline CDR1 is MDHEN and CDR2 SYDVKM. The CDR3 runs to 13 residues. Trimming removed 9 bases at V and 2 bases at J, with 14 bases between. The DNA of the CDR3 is TGTGCCAGTCAACGGGGCAGGGCCTACGAGCAGTACTTC. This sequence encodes CASQRGRAYEQYF.

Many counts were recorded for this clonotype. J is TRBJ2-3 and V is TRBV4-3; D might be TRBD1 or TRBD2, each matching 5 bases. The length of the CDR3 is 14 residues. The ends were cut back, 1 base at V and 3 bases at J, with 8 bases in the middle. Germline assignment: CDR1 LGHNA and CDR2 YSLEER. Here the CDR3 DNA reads TGCGCCAGCAGCCAAGGGGGGAGAACAGATACGCAGTATTTT. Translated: CASSQGGRTDTQYF.

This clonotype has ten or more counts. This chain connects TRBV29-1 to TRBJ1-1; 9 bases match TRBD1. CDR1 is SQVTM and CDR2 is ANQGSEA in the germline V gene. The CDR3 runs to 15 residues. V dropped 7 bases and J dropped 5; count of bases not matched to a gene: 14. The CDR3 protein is CSGHIPGQGGTEAFF. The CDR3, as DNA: TGCAGCGGTCACATACCGGGACAGGGAGGGACTGAAGCTTTCTTT.

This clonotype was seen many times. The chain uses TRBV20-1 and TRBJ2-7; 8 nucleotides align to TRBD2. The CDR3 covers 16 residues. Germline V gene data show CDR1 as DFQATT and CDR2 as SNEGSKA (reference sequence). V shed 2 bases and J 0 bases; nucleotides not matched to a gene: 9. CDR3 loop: CSARRVTSASSYEQYF. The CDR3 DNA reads TGCAGTGCTAGACGGGTGACTAGCGCGTCCTCCTACGAGCAGTACTTC.

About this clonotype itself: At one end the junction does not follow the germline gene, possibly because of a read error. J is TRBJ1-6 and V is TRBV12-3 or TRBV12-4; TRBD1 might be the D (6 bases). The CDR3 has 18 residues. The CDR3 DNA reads TGTGCCAGCAGTTTCAGGGAGGGGGGGAGGGCCTATAATCCACCCCTCCACTTT. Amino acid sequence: CASSFREGGRAYNPPLHF.

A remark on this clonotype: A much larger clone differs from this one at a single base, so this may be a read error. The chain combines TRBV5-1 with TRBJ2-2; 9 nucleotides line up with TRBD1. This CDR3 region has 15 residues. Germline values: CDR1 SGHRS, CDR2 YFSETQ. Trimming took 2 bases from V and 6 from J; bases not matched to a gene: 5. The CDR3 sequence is CASSLQGAGSGELFF. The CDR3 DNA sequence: TGCGCCAGCAGCTTACAGGGGGCTGGGTCCGGGGAGCTGTTTTTT.

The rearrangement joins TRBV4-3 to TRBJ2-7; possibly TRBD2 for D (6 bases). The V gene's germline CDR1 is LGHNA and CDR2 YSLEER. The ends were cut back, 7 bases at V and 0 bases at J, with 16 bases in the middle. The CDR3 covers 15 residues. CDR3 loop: CASNPGVGGSYEQYF. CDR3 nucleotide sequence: TGCGCCAGCAACCCTGGGGTCGGGGGCTCCTACGAGCAGTACTTC.

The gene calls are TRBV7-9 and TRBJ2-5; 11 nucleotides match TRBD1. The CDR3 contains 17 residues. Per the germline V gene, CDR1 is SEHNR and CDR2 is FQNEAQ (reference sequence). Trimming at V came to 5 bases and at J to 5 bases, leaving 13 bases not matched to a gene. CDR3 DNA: TGTGCCAGCAGCGCGACTGGACAGGGGGCGCGTAAGGAGACCCAGTACTTC. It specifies CASSATGQGARKETQYF.

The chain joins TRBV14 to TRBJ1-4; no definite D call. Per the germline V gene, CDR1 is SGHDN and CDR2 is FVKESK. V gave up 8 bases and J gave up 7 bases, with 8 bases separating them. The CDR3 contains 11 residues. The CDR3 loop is CASELGEKLFF. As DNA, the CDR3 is TGTGCCAGCGAGTTGGGTGAAAAACTGTTTTTT.

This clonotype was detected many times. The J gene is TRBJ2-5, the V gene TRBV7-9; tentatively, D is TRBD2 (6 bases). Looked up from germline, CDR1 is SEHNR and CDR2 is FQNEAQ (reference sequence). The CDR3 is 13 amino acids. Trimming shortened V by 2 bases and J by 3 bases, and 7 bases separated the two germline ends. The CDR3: CASSLPGEETQYF. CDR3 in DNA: TGTGCCAGCAGCTTACCGGGGGAAGAGACCCAGTACTTC.

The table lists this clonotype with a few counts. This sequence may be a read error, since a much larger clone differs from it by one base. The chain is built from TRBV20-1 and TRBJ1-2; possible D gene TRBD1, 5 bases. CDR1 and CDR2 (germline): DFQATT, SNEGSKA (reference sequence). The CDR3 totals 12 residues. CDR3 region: CSAREGRYGSTF. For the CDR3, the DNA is TGCAGTGCTAGAGAGGGGCGTTATGGCTCCACCTTC.

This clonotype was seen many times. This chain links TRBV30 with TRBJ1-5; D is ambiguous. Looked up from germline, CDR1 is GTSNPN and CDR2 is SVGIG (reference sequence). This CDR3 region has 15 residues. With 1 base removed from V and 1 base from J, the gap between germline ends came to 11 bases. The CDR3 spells CAWSAAGVSNQPQHF. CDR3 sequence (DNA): TGTGCCTGGAGTGCCGCGGGTGTGAGCAATCAGCCCCAGCATTTT.

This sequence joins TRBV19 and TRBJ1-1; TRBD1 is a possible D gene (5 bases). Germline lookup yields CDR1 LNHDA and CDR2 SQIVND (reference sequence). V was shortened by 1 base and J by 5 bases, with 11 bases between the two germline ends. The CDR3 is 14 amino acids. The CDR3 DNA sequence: TGTGCCAGTAGTATAGGACGGGGGAGGACTGAAGCTTTCTTT. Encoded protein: CASSIGRGRTEAFF.

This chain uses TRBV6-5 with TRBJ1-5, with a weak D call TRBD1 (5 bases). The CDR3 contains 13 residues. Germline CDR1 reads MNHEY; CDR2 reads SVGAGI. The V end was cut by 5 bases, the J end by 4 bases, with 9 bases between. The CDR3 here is CASSHGGNQPQHF. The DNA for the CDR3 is TGTGCCAGCAGTCACGGGGGGAATCAGCCCCAGCATTTT.

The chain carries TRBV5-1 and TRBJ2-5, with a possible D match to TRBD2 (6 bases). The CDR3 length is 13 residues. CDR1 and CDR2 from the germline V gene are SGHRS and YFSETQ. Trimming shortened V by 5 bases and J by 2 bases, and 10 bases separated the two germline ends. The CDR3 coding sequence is TGCGCCAGCAGATTAGCGGAACAAGAGACCCAGTACTTC. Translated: CASRLAEQETQYF.

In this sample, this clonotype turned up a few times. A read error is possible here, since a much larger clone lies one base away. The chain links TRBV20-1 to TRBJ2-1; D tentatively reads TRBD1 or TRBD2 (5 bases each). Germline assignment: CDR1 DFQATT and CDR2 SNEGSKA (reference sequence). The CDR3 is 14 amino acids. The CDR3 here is CSASGGSLYTEQFF. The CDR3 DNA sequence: TGCAGTGCTAGTGGGGGTAGCCTTTACACTGAGCAGTTCTTC.

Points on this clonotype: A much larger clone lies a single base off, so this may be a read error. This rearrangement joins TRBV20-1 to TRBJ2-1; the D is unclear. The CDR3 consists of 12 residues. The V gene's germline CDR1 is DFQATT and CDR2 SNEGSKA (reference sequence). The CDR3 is CSASISYNEPFF. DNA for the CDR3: TGCAGTGCTAGCATCTCCTACAATGAGCCGTTCTTC.